A single sample gave rise to the 23 T cell receptor beta chains below, sequenced in a study of HIV-infected patients and healthy controls (dated by TCRdb to the mid-2010s). Libraries came from 5' RACE. Sequenced on an Illumina MiSeq. Using SuperScript III with primers targeting the alpha and beta constant regions, 400 to 550 ng of RNA was reverse transcribed. Separate alpha and beta chain libraries were generated by chain-specific third strand synthesis with multiplexing indices. TCRdb cleaned the public reads at Q25 with fastp, built clones with MiXCR and kept in-frame beta chains. Entries that share a CDR3 protein sequence are merged under the most common genes and DNA. Here the sample has some 6,100 distinct CDR3 sequences; 7.4% occur a single time. The ten largest clones capture roughly 15% of the sample. The study collected follow-up blood from HIV-infected patients roughly three months, about 14 weeks, after antiretroviral therapy began. Since whole blood was used without any cell fractionation, the repertoire reflected all peripheral T cells in unsorted form.

Specimen: blood, collected during antiretroviral therapy. These receptors originate from an adult with HIV infection.

This clonotype was seen repeatedly, ten times or more. V is TRBV7-2 and J is TRBJ2-2; 9 bases match TRBD2. This CDR3 contains 16 residues. V was pared by 3 bases and J by 5 bases, with 7 bases of the junction left unmatched. Per germline, CDR1 SGHTA and CDR2 FQGNSA. The DNA of the CDR3 is TGTGCCAGCAGCTTTTATAGCGGGGGCAGGACCGGGGAGCTGTTTTTT. Translating it yields CASSFYSGGRTGELFF.

The sample holds many counts of this clonotype. The chain is built from TRBV11-2 and TRBJ2-1, with D possibly TRBD1 on 6 matching bases. Trimming removed 1 base at V and 9 bases at J, with 13 bases between. Germline V gene lookup returns CDR1 SGHAT and CDR2 FQNNGV. CDR3 length: 14 residues. CDR3 in amino acids: CASSLGQGNSEQFF. DNA of the CDR3: TGTGCCAGCAGCTTAGGTCAGGGGAACTCTGAGCAGTTCTTC. Filled out from reference TRBV11-2 and TRBJ2-1, the complete variable domain reads EAGVAQSPRYKIIEKRQSVAFWCNPISGHATLYWYQQILGQGPKLLIQFQNNGVVDDSQLPKDRFSAERLKGVDSTLKIQPAKLEDSAVYLCASSLGQGNSEQFFGPGTRLTVL.

The chain carries TRBV7-6 and TRBJ2-5, with 8 bases matching TRBD1. The CDR3 is 14 amino acids. J was trimmed by 3 bases and V by 1 base; bases with no gene match: 1. Germline values: CDR1 SGHVS, CDR2 FNYEAQ. The CDR3 sequence is CASSLEQGEETQYF. The CDR3 nucleotides read TGTGCCAGCAGCTTAGAACAGGGGGAAGAGACCCAGTACTTC.

Within the sample, this clonotype is medium-sized (0.01 to 0.1%). The chain has TRBV3-1 and TRBJ1-5; D unresolved. V gave up 0 bases and J gave up 0 bases, with 6 bases separating them. CDR3 size: 15 residues. The V gene's germline CDR1 is LGHDT and CDR2 YNNKEL (reference sequence). The CDR3 protein is CASSQDLSSNQPQHF. The CDR3 nucleotides read TGTGCCAGCAGCCAAGATCTAAGTAGCAATCAGCCCCAGCATTTT.

This clonotype was observed at least ten times. The chain joins TRBV5-6 to TRBJ2-7; TRBD2 aligns across 11 bases. Trimming at V came to 4 bases and at J to 1 base, leaving 4 bases not matched to a gene. This CDR3 has 15 residues. Looked up from germline, CDR1 is SGHDT and CDR2 is YYEEEE. The CDR3 loop reads CASSPGLADSYEQYF. The CDR3 DNA reads TGTGCCAGCAGCCCGGGACTAGCGGATTCCTACGAGCAGTACTTC.

This clonotype is medium-sized (0.01 to 0.1%) by share. The chain links TRBV10-3 to TRBJ2-7, with 10 bases aligning to TRBD2. With V trimmed by 0 bases and J by 5 bases, 4 bases remained unmatched. CDR3 length equals 15 residues. The V gene's germline CDR1 is ENHRY and CDR2 SYGVKD. The CDR3 region is CAISESSGRVNEQYF. The CDR3 bases are TGTGCCATCAGTGAGTCCAGCGGGAGGGTTAACGAGCAGTACTTC.

In its sample, this clonotype was seen many times. The chain couples TRBV7-6 to TRBJ2-5; 8 bases align to TRBD1. V shed 4 bases, J shed 3 bases, and the junction held 7 bases outside the gene matches. The germline CDR1 and CDR2 sequences are SGHVS and FNYEAQ. The CDR3 consists of 15 residues. CDR3 region: CASSSLTGEKETQYF. The CDR3 bases are TGTGCCAGCAGCTCCCTGACAGGGGAGAAAGAGACCCAGTACTTC.

In its sample, this clonotype ranks as medium-sized (0.01 to 0.1%). This chain uses TRBV4-1 with TRBJ2-4, with D possibly matching TRBD1 (7 bases). Germline CDR1 reads MGHRA; CDR2 reads YSYEKL. This CDR3 spans 17 amino acids. V shed 1 base and J shed 0 bases, with 13 bases lying between them. The CDR3 spells CASSQAAGGLAKNIQYF. DNA of the CDR3: TGCGCCAGCAGCCAAGCAGCAGGGGGGCTAGCCAAAAACATTCAGTACTTC.

This clonotype is medium-sized by share. V gene TRBV7-9 combines with J gene TRBJ1-6; TRBD1 is a possible D gene (5 bases). V was cut by 5 bases and J by 5 bases, with 13 bases left in between. The V gene's germline CDR1 is SEHNR and CDR2 FQNEAQ (reference sequence). CDR3 length: 15 residues. The CDR3 spells CASSLPGLNNSPLHF. The CDR3 DNA reads as TGTGCCAGCAGCCTTCCGGGACTTAATAATTCACCCCTCCACTTT.

This clonotype counts as medium-sized. V is TRBV2 and J is TRBJ1-5, with 7 bases identical to TRBD1. Trimming took 6 bases from V and 0 from J; bases not matched to a gene: 2. This CDR3 is built from 14 residues. CDR1 is SNHLY and CDR2 is FYNNEI in the germline V gene. In DNA, the CDR3 is TGTGCCAGCAGCGGGACAGATAGCAATCAGCCCCAGCATTTT. Its protein product is CASSGTDSNQPQHF.

The J gene is TRBJ2-3, the V gene TRBV12-3 or TRBV12-4, with D perhaps TRBD1 or TRBD2 (5 bases each). The ends were cut back, 6 bases at V and 1 base at J, with 11 bases in the middle. The CDR3 spans 14 residues. CDR3 nucleotide sequence: TGTGCCAGCAGCGGACTGGGGGGCACAGATACGCAGTATTTT. This sequence encodes CASSGLGGTDTQYF.

By sample share, this clonotype is medium-sized (0.01 to 0.1%). The V gene is TRBV4-1, the J gene TRBJ2-2; 8 bases match TRBD1. The germline V gene encodes CDR1 MGHRA and CDR2 YSYEKL. V shed 6 bases and J 3 bases; nucleotides not matched to a gene: 6. This CDR3 contains 15 residues. The DNA of the CDR3 is TGCGCCAGCAGAGCAGGGGGCGCGGACACCGGGGAGCTGTTTTTT. Amino acid sequence: CASRAGGADTGELFF.

This clonotype was counted many times. The rearrangement uses TRBV20-1 and TRBJ1-5, with 7 bases aligning to TRBD1. The CDR3 length is 16 residues. The junction had 14 bases not matched to a gene; V was cut back by 6 bases and J by 3 bases. CDR1 and CDR2 (germline): DFQATT, SNEGSKA (reference sequence). This CDR3 reads CSASFLDREDNQPQHF. As DNA, the CDR3 is TGCAGTGCCTCGTTTCTCGACAGGGAAGACAATCAGCCCCAGCATTTT.

This clonotype was seen ten or more times. The chain recombines TRBV2 with TRBJ1-3; no definite D call. V lost 3 bases and J lost 0, with 9 bases in between. The CDR3 sequence is 15 residues long. The germline gives CDR1 SNHLY, CDR2 FYNNEI. The chain's CDR3 is CASSEAYISGNTIYF. The CDR3, as DNA: TGTGCCAGCAGTGAGGCGTACATCTCTGGAAACACCATATATTTT.

By frequency in the sample, this clonotype is medium-sized. The CDR3 here is CASSERLFRGDIQYF. CDR3 nucleotide sequence: TGTGCCAGCAGTGAAAGACTATTCCGGGGTGACATTCAGTACTTC. The chain combines TRBV2 with TRBJ2-4, with D possibly being TRBD2 (5 bases). This CDR3 comprises 15 residues. Germline CDR1 reads SNHLY; CDR2 reads FYNNEI. V was clipped by 2 bases and J by 8 bases, with 16 bases between them.

This clonotype is medium-sized in the sample. V and J are TRBV10-2 and TRBJ2-1; TRBD2 agrees at 8 bases. Per germline, CDR1 WSHSY and CDR2 SAAADI. This CDR3 comprises 11 residues. V dropped 6 bases and J dropped 15; count of bases not matched to a gene: 7. CDR3 loop: CASRPGLGLFF. The CDR3, as DNA: TGCGCCAGCAGACCGGGACTAGGACTGTTCTTC.

By frequency in the sample, this clonotype is medium-sized. The chain carries TRBV6-2 or TRBV6-3 and TRBJ1-2; no clear D. Germline V gene data show CDR1 as MNHEY and CDR2 as SVGEGT. This CDR3 has 16 residues. V dropped 0 bases and J dropped 1 base, with 12 bases sitting between them. CDR3: CASSYSGPALNYGYTF. For the CDR3, the DNA is TGTGCCAGCAGTTACTCCGGACCGGCCCTTAACTATGGCTACACCTTC.

Concerning this clonotype: The germline gene is not matched at one end of the junction; a read error may be the cause. The chain links TRBV9 to TRBJ2-3; 7 nucleotides align to TRBD2. The CDR3 contains 15 residues. Germline CDR1 is SGDLS and CDR2 is YYNGEE. CDR3 protein: CASSEGLMSTDMQYF. The DNA of the CDR3 is TGTGCCAGCAGCGAGGGACTAATGAGCACAGATATGCAGTATTTT.

This clonotype ranks as medium-sized. V is TRBV6-5 and J is TRBJ1-5; D gene uncertain. This CDR3 region has 17 residues. CDR1 is MNHEY and CDR2 is SVGAGI in the germline V gene. The ends were cut back, 5 bases at V and 5 bases at J, with 22 bases in the middle. The DNA for the CDR3 is TGTGCCAGCAGTACCCGGCCCGGACGCGGGTCAGATCAGCCCCAGCATTTT. Protein: CASSTRPGRGSDQPQHF.

Sample share makes this clonotype medium-sized. The V gene is TRBV25-1, the J gene TRBJ2-1; D may be TRBD2 (6 bases). CDR3 length: 16 amino acids. Per germline, CDR1 MGHDK and CDR2 SYGVNS. V lost 0 bases, J lost 3 bases, and 12 bases lay in between. The CDR3 loop is CASSEYKTSNYNEQFF. The CDR3 bases are TGTGCCAGCAGTGAATATAAAACTAGCAACTACAATGAGCAGTTCTTC. Supplemented by reference TRBV25-1 and TRBJ2-1, the full variable domain reads EADIYQTPRYLVIGTGKKITLECSQTMGHDKMYWYQQDPGMELHLIHYSYGVNSTEKGDLSSESTVSRIRTEHFPLTLESARPSHTSQYLCASSEYKTSNYNEQFFGPGTRLTVL.

Judged by abundance, this clonotype is medium-sized. V and J are TRBV7-9 and TRBJ2-1; 10 bases are a match to TRBD2. The CDR3 loop spans 15 amino acids. V lost 5 bases and J lost 9; bases outside the gene matches: 10. Germline V CDR1 and CDR2: SEHNR, FQNEAQ (reference sequence). CDR3 in amino acids: CASSHSGGPSGEQFF. As DNA, the CDR3 is TGTGCCAGCAGCCATAGCGGGGGGCCCAGCGGTGAGCAGTTCTTC.

This clonotype was picked up many times. V usage is TRBV7-9 and J usage is TRBJ2-7; 9 bases align to TRBD1. The CDR3 spans 16 residues. The V and J ends lost 5 bases and 2 bases, in that order; junction bases with no gene match: 10. Germline V gene sequence: CDR1 SEHNR, CDR2 FQNEAQ (reference sequence). The CDR3 is CASSPNRGLMTYEQYF. The DNA for the CDR3 is TGTGCCAGCAGCCCCAACAGGGGGCTAATGACCTACGAGCAGTACTTC.

In its sample, this clonotype is medium-sized. This chain connects TRBV20-1 to TRBJ2-1; 11 bases are shared with TRBD2. CDR1 is DFQATT, CDR2 SNEGSKA, per germline (reference sequence). The CDR3 has 15 residues. J was trimmed by 7 bases and V by 0 bases; bases with no gene match: 5. CDR3 in DNA: TGCAGTGCTAGAGATGGGACTAGCGGAGGAAATGAGCAGTTCTTC. Residues: CSARDGTSGGNEQFF.